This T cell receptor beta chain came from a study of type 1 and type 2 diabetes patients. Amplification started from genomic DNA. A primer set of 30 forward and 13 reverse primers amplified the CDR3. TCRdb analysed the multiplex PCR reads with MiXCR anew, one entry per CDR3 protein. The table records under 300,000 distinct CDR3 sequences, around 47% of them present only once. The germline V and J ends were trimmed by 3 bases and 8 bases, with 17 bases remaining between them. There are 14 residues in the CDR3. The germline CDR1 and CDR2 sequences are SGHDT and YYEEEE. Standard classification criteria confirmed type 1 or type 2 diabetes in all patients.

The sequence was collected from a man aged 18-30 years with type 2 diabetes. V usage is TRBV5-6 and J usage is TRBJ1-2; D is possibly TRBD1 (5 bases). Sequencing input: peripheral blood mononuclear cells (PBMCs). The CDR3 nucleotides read TGTGCCAGCAGCTCGGGGCCTTGGGGAGGAGGCTACACCTTC. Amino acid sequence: CASSSGPWGGGYTF.